These 7 T cell receptor beta chains were all obtained from the same sample, sequenced in a study of radiotherapy plus CTLA-4 blockade in lung cancer. Profiling relied on immunoSEQ multiplex PCR, and the TCRdb table lists in-frame clones only, not all of them. The sample consists of about 97,000 clones, 65% to 80% of them appearing once. Material: peripheral blood, obtained from a patient treated with radiotherapy plus ipilimumab. The receptors shown here come from a human donor with non-small cell lung cancer who had a partial response to radiotherapy plus ipilimumab. Some clones in this sample may be carry-over from other donors' samples.

This clone turned up a few times. The chain is built from TRBV18 and TRBJ2-3; 8 nucleotides agree with TRBD2. CDR1 is KGHSH and CDR2 is LQKENI in the germline V gene. The CDR3 covers 15 residues. J gave up 6 bases and V 3 bases, and 8 bases lay outside the gene matches. CDR3 amino acids: CASSPGLGAVDTQYF. In DNA, the CDR3 is TGTGCCAGCTCACCGGGACTAGGGGCCGTGGATACGCAGTATTTT.

The chain combines TRBV18 with TRBJ2-6; no clear D gene. There are 15 residues in the CDR3. Germline V gives CDR1 KGHSH, CDR2 LQKENI. V lost 1 base and J lost 4, with 8 bases in between. In DNA form, the CDR3 reads TGTGCCAGCTCACCACTATCTTCGGGGGCCAACGTCCTGACTTTC. Protein product: CASSPLSSGANVLTF.

This clone was found a few times. V gene TRBV27 combines with J gene TRBJ1-4; no reliable D call. The CDR3 has 15 residues. V was clipped by 4 bases and J by 0 bases, with 9 bases between them. The germline gives CDR1 MNHEY, CDR2 SMNVEV (reference sequence). This CDR3 is CASSCPLTTNEKLFF. The CDR3 coding sequence is TGTGCCAGCAGTTGTCCCCTAACAACTAATGAAAAACTGTTTTTT.

V gene TRBV28 combines with J gene TRBJ1-2; TRBD1 agrees at 7 bases. Germline CDR1 is MDHEN and CDR2 is SYDVKM. This CDR3 contains 13 residues. The V segment lost 6 bases and the J segment 3 bases; nucleotides outside the gene matches: 4. In nucleotides, the CDR3 is TGTGCCAGCAGCCCCACAGGGGACTATGGCTACACCTTC. Translation: CASSPTGDYGYTF.

V is TRBV29-1 and J is TRBJ1-5; D perhaps matches TRBD1 (5 bases). Germline CDR1 and CDR2: SQVTM and ANQGSEA. This CDR3 comprises 20 residues. The V and J ends lost 2 bases and 2 bases respectively, with 28 bases between them. This chain's CDR3 is CSVENGGSVVRRLGNQPQHF. The CDR3, as DNA: TGCAGCGTTGAAAACGGGGGTTCGGTTGTAAGAAGGTTGGGCAATCAGCCCCAGCATTTT.

The count of this clone is one. The chain combines TRBV7-2 with TRBJ2-7; TRBD1 aligns across 9 bases. This CDR3 has 13 amino acids. V shed 5 bases, J shed 11 bases, and the junction held 10 bases outside the gene matches. CDR1 and CDR2 from the germline V gene are SGHTA and FQGNSA. The CDR3 DNA is TGTGCCAGCAGCCAGGGGGGACAGGGTGTTAAGTACTTC. This codes for CASSQGGQGVKYF.

The chain uses TRBV6-1 and TRBJ1-5; D gene unclear. Trimming pared 8 bases from V and 4 bases from J, leaving 3 bases between. The CDR3 extends over 10 amino acids. Germline V gene lookup returns CDR1 MNHNS and CDR2 SASEGT. CDR3 nucleotide sequence: TGTGCCAGCCATAATCAGCCCCAGCATTTT. This translates into CASHNQPQHF.